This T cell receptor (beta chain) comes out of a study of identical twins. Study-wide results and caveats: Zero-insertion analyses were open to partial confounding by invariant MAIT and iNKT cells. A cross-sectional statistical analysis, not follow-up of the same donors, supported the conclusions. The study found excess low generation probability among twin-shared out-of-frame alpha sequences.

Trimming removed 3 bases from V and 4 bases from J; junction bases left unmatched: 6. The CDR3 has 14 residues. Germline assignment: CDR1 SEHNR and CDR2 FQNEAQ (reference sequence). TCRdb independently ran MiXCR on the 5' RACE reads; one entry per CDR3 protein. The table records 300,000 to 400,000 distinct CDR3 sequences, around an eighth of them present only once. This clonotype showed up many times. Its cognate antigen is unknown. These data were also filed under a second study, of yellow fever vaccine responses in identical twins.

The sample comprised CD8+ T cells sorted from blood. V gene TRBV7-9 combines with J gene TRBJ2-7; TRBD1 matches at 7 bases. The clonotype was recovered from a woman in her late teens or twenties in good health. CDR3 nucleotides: TGTGCCAGCAGCTTTTCCGGACAGGCTTACGAGCAGTACTTC. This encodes CASSFSGQAYEQYF.